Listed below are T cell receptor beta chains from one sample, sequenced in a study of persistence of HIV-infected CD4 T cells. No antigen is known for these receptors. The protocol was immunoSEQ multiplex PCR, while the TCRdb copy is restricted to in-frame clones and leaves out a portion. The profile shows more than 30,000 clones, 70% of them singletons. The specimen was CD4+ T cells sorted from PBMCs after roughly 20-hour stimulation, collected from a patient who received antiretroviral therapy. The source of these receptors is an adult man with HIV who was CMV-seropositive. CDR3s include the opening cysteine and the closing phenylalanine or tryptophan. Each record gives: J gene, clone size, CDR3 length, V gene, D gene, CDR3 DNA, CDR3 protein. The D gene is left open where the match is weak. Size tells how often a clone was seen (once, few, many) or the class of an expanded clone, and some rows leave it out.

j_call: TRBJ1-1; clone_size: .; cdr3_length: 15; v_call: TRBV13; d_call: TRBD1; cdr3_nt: TGTGCCAGCAGCCCCCAGGACAGGATGAACACTGAAGCTTTCTTT; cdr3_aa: CASSPQDRMNTEAFF
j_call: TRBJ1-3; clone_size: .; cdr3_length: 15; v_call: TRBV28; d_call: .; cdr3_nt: TGTGCCAGCAGTTTAGGGGGCCAGGCTGGAAACACCATATATTTT; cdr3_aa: CASSLGGQAGNTIYF
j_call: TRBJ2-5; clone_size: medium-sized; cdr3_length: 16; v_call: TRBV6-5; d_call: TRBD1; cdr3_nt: TGTGCCAGCAGTTACCACCCATATACAGGGGGAGAGACCCAGTACTTC; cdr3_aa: CASSYHPYTGGETQYF
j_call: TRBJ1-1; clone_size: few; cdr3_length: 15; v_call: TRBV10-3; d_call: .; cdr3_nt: TGTGCCATCAGTGAGTCGGAACTTATGAACACTGAAGCTTTCTTT; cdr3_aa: CAISESELMNTEAFF
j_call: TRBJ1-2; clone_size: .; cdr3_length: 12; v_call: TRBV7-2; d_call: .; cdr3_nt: TGTGCCAGCAGCTTAGGATCAGGTCGCTACACCTTC; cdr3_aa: CASSLGSGRYTF
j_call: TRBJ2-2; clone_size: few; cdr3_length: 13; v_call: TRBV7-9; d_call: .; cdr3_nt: TGTGCCAGCAGCACCAGACCCACCGGGGAGCTGTTTTTT; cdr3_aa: CASSTRPTGELFF
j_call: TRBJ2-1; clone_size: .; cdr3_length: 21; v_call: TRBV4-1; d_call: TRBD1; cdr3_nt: TGCGCCAGCAGCCCGCCTATTCGGGGACAGCCCTATTCAAGCTCCTACAATGAGCAGTTCTTC; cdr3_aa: CASSPPIRGQPYSSSYNEQFF
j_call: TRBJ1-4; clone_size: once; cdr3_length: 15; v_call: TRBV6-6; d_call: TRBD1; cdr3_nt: TGTGCCAGCACCCTCTACAGGGGAAGTCCTGAAAAACTGTTTTTT; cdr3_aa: CASTLYRGSPEKLFF
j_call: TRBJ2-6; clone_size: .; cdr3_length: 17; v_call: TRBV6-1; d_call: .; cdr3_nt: TGTGCCAGCAGTGACAGACAGGAGTTCTCTGGGGCCAACGTCCTGACTTTC; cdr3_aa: CASSDRQEFSGANVLTF
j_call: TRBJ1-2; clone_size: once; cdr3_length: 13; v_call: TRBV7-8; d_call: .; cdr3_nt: TGTGCCAGCAGCTTGGGCCGGAGGGATGGCTACACCTTC; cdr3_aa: CASSLGRRDGYTF
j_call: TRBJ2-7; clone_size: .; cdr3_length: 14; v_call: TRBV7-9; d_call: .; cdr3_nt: TGTGCCAGCAGTATTACCGGGACTGCATACGAGCAGTACTTC; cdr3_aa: CASSITGTAYEQYF
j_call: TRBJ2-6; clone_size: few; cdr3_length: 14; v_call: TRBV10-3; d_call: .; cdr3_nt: TGTGCCATCAGGGACAGCTCTGGGGCCAACGTCCTGACTTTC; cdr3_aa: CAIRDSSGANVLTF
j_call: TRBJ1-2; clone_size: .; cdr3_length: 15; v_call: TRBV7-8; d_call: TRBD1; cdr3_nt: TGTGCCAGCAGCGGCGGACAGGGGGCAGGGTATGGCTACACCTTC; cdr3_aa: CASSGGQGAGYGYTF
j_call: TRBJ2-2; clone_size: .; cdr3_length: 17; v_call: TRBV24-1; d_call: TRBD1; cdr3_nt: TGTGCCACCAGTGATTTGCAGGGGGTAGGGGACACCGGGGAGCTGTTTTTT; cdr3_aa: CATSDLQGVGDTGELFF
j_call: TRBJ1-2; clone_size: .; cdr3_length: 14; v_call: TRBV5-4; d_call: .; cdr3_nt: TGTGCCAGCAGCTTGGAAACAGGGTGGAATGGCTACACCTTC; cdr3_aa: CASSLETGWNGYTF
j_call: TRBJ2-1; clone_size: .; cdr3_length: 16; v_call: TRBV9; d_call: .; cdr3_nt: TGTGCCAGCAGCGTAGGAGTAGGGGAACCTTCGGATGAGCAGTTCTTC; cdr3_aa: CASSVGVGEPSDEQFF
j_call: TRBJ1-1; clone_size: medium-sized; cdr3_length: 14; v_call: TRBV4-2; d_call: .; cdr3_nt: TGTGCCAGCAGCCAAGAAAGGAGGCGGTCTGAAGCTTTCTTT; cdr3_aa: CASSQERRRSEAFF
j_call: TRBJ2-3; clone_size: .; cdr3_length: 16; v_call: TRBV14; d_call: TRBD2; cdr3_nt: TGTGCCAGCAGCCCAGGGGGACTAGCCTCGGCAGATACGCAGTATTTT; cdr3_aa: CASSPGGLASADTQYF
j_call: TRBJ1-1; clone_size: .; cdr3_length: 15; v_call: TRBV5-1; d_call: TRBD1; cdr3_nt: TGCGCCAGCAGCTTAATCGACAGGGCTGACACTGAAGCTTTCTTT; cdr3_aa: CASSLIDRADTEAFF
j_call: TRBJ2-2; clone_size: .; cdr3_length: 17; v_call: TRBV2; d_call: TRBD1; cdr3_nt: TGTGCCAGCAGTGAAGACAGGACAGGTCCGAACACCGGGGAGCTGTTTTTT; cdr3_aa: CASSEDRTGPNTGELFF
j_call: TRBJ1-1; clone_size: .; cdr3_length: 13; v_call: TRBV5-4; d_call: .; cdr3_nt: TGTGCCAGCAGCTTGGGGGGGGACACTGAAGCTTTCTTT; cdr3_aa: CASSLGGDTEAFF
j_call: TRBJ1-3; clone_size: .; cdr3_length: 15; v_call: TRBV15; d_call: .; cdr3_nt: TGTGCCACCAGCTTAGACTGGACATCTGGAAACACCATATATTTT; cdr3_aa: CATSLDWTSGNTIYF
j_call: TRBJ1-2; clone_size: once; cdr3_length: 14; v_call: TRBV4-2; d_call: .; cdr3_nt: TGTGCCAGCAGCCAAGAGGGGAAGGACTATGGCTACACCTTC; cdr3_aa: CASSQEGKDYGYTF
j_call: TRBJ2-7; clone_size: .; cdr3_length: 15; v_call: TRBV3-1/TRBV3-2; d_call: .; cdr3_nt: TGTGCCAGCAGCCAGGCATCAGGGGTCTCCTACGAGCAGTACTTC; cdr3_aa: CASSQASGVSYEQYF
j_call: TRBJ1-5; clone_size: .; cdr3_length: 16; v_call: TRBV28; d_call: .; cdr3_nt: TGTGCCAGCAGTGGGCCTGTCCAGGCGGGAAATCAGCCCCAGCATTTT; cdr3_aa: CASSGPVQAGNQPQHF
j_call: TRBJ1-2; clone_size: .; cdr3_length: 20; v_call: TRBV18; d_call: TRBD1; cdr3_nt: TGTGCCAGCTCACCACCGGCGGGGACAGGGAGATCAAGAGCTAACTATGGCTACACCTTC; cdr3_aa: CASSPPAGTGRSRANYGYTF
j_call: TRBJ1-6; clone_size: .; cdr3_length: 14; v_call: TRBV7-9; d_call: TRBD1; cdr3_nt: TGTGCCAGCAGCGCACCGGGACAGGGTATGTCCCTCCACTTT; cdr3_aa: CASSAPGQGMSLHF
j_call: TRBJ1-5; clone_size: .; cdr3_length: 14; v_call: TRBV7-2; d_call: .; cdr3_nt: TGTGCCAGCAGCCCGGACAGTCGGAATCAGCCCCAGCATTTT; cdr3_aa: CASSPDSRNQPQHF
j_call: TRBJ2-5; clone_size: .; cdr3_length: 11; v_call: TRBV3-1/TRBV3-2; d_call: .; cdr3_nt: TGTGCCAGCAGCGTCGGGGGGACCCAGTACTTC; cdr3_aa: CASSVGGTQYF
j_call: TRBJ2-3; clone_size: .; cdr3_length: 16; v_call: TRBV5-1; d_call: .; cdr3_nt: TGCGCCAGCAGCGGGAGGGGGGCAGGGCGCACAGATACGCAGTATTTT; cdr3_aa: CASSGRGAGRTDTQYF
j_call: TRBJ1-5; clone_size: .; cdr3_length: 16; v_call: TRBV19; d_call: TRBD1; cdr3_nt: TGTGCCAGTAGTATGGACAGGGCAAATAGCAATCAGCCCCAGCATTTT; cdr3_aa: CASSMDRANSNQPQHF
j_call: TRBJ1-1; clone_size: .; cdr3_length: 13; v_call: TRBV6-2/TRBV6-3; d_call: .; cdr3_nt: TGTGCCAGCAGTTACCTCCGACAGACTGAAGCTTTCTTT; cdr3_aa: CASSYLRQTEAFF
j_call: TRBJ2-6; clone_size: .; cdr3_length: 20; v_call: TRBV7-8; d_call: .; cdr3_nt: TGTGCCAGCAGCTTAGTGGCGCGGGACGGCTTCATCTCTGGGGCCAACGTCCTGACTTTC; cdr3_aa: CASSLVARDGFISGANVLTF
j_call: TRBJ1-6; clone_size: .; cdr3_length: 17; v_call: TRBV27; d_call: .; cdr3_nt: TGTGCCAGCAGTTTACAGGGGTACTACAACTATAATTCACCCCTCCACTTT; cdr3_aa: CASSLQGYYNYNSPLHF
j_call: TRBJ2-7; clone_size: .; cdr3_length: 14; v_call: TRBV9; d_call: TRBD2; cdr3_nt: TGTGCCAGCAGCGTAGGACTAGCGGGCCGCGAGCAGTACTTC; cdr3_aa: CASSVGLAGREQYF
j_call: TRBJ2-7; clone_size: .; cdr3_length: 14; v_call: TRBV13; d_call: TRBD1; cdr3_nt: TGTGCCAGCAGCCGACGGCAGGGGGCCTACGAGCAGTACTTC; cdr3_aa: CASSRRQGAYEQYF
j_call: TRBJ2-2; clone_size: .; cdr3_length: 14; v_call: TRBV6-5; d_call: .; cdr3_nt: TGTGCCAGCAGTTCGACAGTGAACACCGGGGAGCTGTTTTTT; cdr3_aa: CASSSTVNTGELFF
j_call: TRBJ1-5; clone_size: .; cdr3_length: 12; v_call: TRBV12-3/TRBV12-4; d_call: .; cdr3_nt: TGTGCCAGCACCGTTAGCAATCAGCCCCAGCATTTT; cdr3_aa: CASTVSNQPQHF
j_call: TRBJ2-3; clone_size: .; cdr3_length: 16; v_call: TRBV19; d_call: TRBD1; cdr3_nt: TGTGCCAGTACCGACAGGGGAAGCTCGAGCACAGATACGCAGTATTTT; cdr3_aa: CASTDRGSSSTDTQYF
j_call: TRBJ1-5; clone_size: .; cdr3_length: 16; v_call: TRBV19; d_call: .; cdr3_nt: TGTGCCAGTAGTATAACAGCCCCTAACAGCAATCAGCCCCAGCATTTT; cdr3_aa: CASSITAPNSNQPQHF
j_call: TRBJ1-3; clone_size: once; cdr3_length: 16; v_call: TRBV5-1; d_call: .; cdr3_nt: TGCGCCAGCAGCAGTGGACAGCTCTTTTCTGGAAACACCATATATTTT; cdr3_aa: CASSSGQLFSGNTIYF
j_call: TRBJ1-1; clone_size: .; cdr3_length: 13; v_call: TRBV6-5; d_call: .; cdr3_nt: TGTGCCAGCAGTTACCAGGGGTCCACTGAAGCTTTCTTT; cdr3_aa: CASSYQGSTEAFF
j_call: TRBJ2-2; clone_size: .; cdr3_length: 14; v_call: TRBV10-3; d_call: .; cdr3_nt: TGTGCCATCAGTGTTCGAGAGAACACCGGGGAGCTGTTTTTT; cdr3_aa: CAISVRENTGELFF
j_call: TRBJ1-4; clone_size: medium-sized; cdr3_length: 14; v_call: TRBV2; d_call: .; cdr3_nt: TGTGCCAGCACCCCCTTTACCTCCGGAGGGAAACTGTTTTTT; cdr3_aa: CASTPFTSGGKLFF
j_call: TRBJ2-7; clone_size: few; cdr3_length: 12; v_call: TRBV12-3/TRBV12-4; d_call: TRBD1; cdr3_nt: TGTGCCAGCAGTTTGACAGGGGGAGAGCAGTACTTC; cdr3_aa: CASSLTGGEQYF
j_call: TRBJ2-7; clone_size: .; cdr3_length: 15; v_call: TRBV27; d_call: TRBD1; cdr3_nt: TGTGCCAGCAATTCAGGGGGCTCAGAAGCCTACGAGCAGTACTTC; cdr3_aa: CASNSGGSEAYEQYF
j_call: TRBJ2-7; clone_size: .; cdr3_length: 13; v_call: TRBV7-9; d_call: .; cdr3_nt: TGTGCCAGCAGCTTAGTCGAGGCGTACGAGCAGTACTTC; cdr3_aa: CASSLVEAYEQYF
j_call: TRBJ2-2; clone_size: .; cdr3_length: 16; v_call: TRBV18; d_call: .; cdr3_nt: TGTGCCAGCTCACCTCAGAGGACCCTAAATACCGGGGAGCTGTTTTTT; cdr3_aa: CASSPQRTLNTGELFF
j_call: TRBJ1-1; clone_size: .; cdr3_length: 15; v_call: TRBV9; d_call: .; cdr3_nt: TGTGCCAGCAGCGCCGCCGGGACGGGAAACACTGAAGCTTTCTTT; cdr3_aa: CASSAAGTGNTEAFF
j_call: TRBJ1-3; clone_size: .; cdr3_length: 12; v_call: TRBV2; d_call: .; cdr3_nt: TGTGCCAGCCGGTTGGGGGGAAACACCATATATTTT; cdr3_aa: CASRLGGNTIYF
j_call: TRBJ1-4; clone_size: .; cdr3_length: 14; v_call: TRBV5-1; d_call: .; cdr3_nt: TGCGCCAGCAGCTTGGGACAGAATAATGAAAAACTGTTTTTT; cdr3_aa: CASSLGQNNEKLFF